What follows is one TCR beta chain and its context. Its specificity is not known. No DNA is given; TCRdb re-called the 5' RACE reads and lists each CDR3 protein once. The ten top clones account for about 3.6%, within a sample of 550,000 to 600,000 distinct CDR3 sequences. Per the germline V gene, CDR1 is MNHNY and CDR2 is SVGAGI (reference sequence). The CDR3 is 11 amino acids. The sample is drawn from a study of T cells expressing NK-cell markers. Study details: The authors derived TCR beta repertoires from sorted CD3+CD56+NKG2C+, CD3+CD56+NKG2C- and CD3+CD56-NKG2C+ T cells. HCMV seropositivity marked most of the eight sequenced donors; one was seronegative.

Notes on the study in general: The HCMV specificity of the expanded NKG2C+ T cell clones stayed unresolved. The leading position in the CD3+CD56-NKG2C+ fraction of a few donors also went to these clonotypes.

This chain connects TRBV6-6 to TRBJ1-1. Material: blood T cells: a sorted CD56 or NKG2C T cell subset, CD4+ or CD8+ T cells, or bulk PBMC T cells (not recorded which). The source of this sequence is a man in his late teens or twenties in good health. The CDR3 reads CASSAGGGAFF.